The clone carrying this T cell receptor beta chain was seen repeatedly, ten times or more. Its antigen remains unknown. Library construction for TCR beta used iRepertoire HTBI primers and Arm-PCR of CDR3 regions. TCRdb ran MiXCR on the multiplex PCR reads and lists one entry per CDR3 protein. The sample holds roughly 610,000 distinct CDR3 sequences, about 16% seen once. The sample's time point: newly diagnosed GD, antithyroid drugs for less than 3 months. Researchers made the TCR library from RNA that was extracted from PBMCs. The sample is drawn from a study of regulatory T cells in long-lasting Graves disease. CDR1 and CDR2 (germline): SGHRS, YFSETQ. The length of the CDR3 is 14 residues. Trimming removed 0 bases from V and 3 bases from J, with 7 bases in between. Findings and caveats of the study: Tissue studied was limited to peripheral blood, excluding thyroid tissue. Favoring TRBV28, TRBJ1-2 and TRBJ2-5 was a feature seen in persistent disease.

In addition, the sample was reused for a study of T cells in Graves' hyperthyroidism and ophthalmopathy. That source notes: The TCR CDR3 was amplified in a first-round RT-PCR using the HTBI primer set.

The source material was peripheral blood mononuclear cells (PBMCs), sampled at new diagnosis, from a patient treated with antithyroid drugs. The TCR sequence derives from a man younger than 35 with Graves disease. The chain is built from TRBV5-1 and TRBJ2-1; D is unclear. CDR3 loop: CASSLGDLYNEQFF. The CDR3 DNA reads as TGCGCCAGCAGCTTGGGTGATCTCTACAATGAGCAGTTCTTC.